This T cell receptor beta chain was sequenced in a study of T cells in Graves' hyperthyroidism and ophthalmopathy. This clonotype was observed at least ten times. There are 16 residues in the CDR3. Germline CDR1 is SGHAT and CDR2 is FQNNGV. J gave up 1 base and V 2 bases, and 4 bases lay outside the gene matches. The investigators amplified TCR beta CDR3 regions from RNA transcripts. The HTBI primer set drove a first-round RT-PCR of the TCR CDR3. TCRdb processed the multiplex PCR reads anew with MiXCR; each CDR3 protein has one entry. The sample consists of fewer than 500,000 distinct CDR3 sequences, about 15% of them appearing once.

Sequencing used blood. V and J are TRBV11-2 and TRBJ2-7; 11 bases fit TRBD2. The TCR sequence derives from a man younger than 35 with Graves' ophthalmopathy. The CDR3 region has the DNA TGTGCCAGCAGCTTACGACTAGCGGGACTTTCCTACGAGCAGTACTTC. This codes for CASSLRLAGLSYEQYF.